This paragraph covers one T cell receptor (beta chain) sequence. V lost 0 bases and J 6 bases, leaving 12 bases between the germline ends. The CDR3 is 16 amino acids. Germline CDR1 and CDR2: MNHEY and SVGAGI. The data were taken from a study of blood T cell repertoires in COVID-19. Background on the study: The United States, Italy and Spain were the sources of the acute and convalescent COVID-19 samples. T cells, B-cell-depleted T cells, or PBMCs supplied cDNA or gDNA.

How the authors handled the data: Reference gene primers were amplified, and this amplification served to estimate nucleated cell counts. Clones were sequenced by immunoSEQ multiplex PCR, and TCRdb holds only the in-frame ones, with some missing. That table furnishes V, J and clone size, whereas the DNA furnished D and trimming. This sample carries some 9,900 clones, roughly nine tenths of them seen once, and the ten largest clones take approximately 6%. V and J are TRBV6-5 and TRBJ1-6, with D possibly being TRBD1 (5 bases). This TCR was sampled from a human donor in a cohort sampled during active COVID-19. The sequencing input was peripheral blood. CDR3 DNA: TGTGCCAGCAGTTACTCGTTCGTGGGGCGTAATTCACCCCTCCACTTT. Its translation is CASSYSFVGRNSPLHF.